The rows below give T cell receptor beta chains drawn from one sample of a study of shared clonotypes between healthy human individuals. Libraries were prepared by immunoSEQ multiplex PCR; TCRdb keeps only in-frame clonotypes and omits some of them. The repertoire holds 2 million to 3 million clones, with more than 85% as singletons. The source material was naive CD4+ T cells from PBMCs. Receptors were obtained from a man between 18 and 35 years old in good health. Some clones in this sample may be carry-over from other donors' samples. The CDR3 runs from the conserved cysteine through the conserved F or W. The order of the fields is clone size, J gene, D gene, V gene, CDR3 protein, CDR3 DNA. D genes are given only for firm matches. A clone size is listed for some rows: how often the clone was seen (once, few, many), or a class if it is expanded.

NA	TRBJ1-2	NA	TRBV10-3	CAISQGDGYTF	TGTGCCATCAGCCAGGGAGATGGCTACACCTTC
NA	TRBJ1-1	NA	TRBV12-5	CASGPNQGPGTEAFF	TGTGCTAGTGGTCCGAATCAGGGTCCGGGCACTGAAGCTTTCTTT
NA	TRBJ2-2	TRBD2	TRBV5-1	CASSLGLAGGTGELFF	TGCGCCAGCAGCTTAGGGCTAGCGGGAGGTACCGGGGAGCTGTTTTTT
NA	TRBJ2-3	TRBD2	TRBV7-8	CASSTTLAGVTDTQYF	TGTGCCAGCAGCACGACGCTAGCGGGGGTCACAGATACGCAGTATTTT
once	TRBJ1-5	NA	TRBV28	CASSLGGLNNQPQHF	TGTGCCAGCAGTTTAGGAGGTTTGAACAATCAGCCCCAGCATTTT
NA	TRBJ2-2	TRBD1	TRBV28	CASSSVLLRQGAFRELFF	TGTGCCAGCAGTTCCGTCCTTTTACGCCAGGGGGCGTTCAGGGAGCTGTTTTTT
NA	TRBJ2-1	NA	TRBV28	CASTSPSQLGGDRYNEQFF	TGTGCCAGCACCAGCCCTAGTCAATTGGGGGGCGACCGCTACAATGAGCAGTTCTTC
NA	TRBJ2-7	NA	TRBV7-2	CASSSDRPYEQYF	TGTGCCAGCAGCTCAGACAGGCCCTACGAGCAGTACTTC
NA	TRBJ2-3	NA	TRBV7-8	CASSSADTQYF	TGTGCCAGCAGCTCTGCAGATACGCAGTATTTT
NA	TRBJ2-6	TRBD2	TRBV7-3	CASSLAGGSSGANVLTF	TGTGCCAGCAGCCTAGCGGGAGGTTCCTCTGGGGCCAACGTCCTGACTTTC
NA	TRBJ1-5	NA	TRBV9	CASSNLQGSNQPQHF	TGTGCCAGCAGCAATTTGCAGGGTAGCAATCAGCCCCAGCATTTT
NA	TRBJ2-5	TRBD2	TRBV6-1	CASRGLAEQQETQYF	TGTGCCAGCAGGGGACTAGCGGAGCAGCAAGAGACCCAGTACTTC
NA	TRBJ2-3	NA	TRBV29-1	CSVTTNTDTQYF	TGCAGCGTTACAACTAACACAGATACGCAGTATTTT
NA	TRBJ1-2	NA	TRBV28	CASSPDIPSYYGYTF	TGTGCCAGCAGTCCCGACATACCTTCTTACTATGGCTACACCTTC
NA	TRBJ2-7	TRBD2	TRBV7-2	CASSLVLAGEYEQYF	TGTGCCAGCAGCTTAGTTCTAGCGGGAGAGTACGAGCAGTACTTC
once	TRBJ2-7	TRBD1	TRBV7-9	CASSLEWGTGVPYEQYF	TGTGCCAGCAGCTTAGAATGGGGGACAGGGGTCCCCTACGAGCAGTACTTC
NA	TRBJ2-1	NA	TRBV5-1	CASSLMGADNEQFF	TGCGCCAGCAGCTTGATGGGGGCGGATAATGAGCAGTTCTTC
NA	TRBJ1-4	NA	TRBV28	CASSLIRAEKLFF	TGTGCCAGCAGTTTAATTAGAGCTGAAAAACTGTTTTTT
NA	TRBJ2-7	NA	TRBV2	CASRPSGSSSYEQYF	TGTGCCAGCAGACCCTCCGGGAGTAGCTCCTACGAGCAGTACTTC
NA	TRBJ2-4	NA	TRBV6-1	CASSEPNIQYF	TGTGCCAGCAGTGAGCCAAACATTCAGTACTTC
NA	TRBJ1-2	TRBD1	TRBV9	CASSPRGDSYGYTF	TGTGCCAGCAGCCCCCGAGGGGACAGCTATGGCTACACCTTC
NA	TRBJ2-2	NA	TRBV2	CASTGAGELFF	TGTGCCAGCACGGGGGCCGGGGAGCTGTTTTTT
NA	TRBJ2-7	TRBD2	TRBV19	CASSSGASGFYEQYF	TGTGCCAGTAGTTCCGGGGCTAGCGGGTTCTACGAGCAGTACTTC
NA	TRBJ1-2	TRBD1	TRBV5-4	CASSTGQGNYGYTF	TGTGCCAGCAGCACAGGACAGGGCAACTATGGCTACACCTTC
NA	TRBJ2-1	TRBD2	TRBV29-1	CSAPGSGRVFF	TGCAGCGCACCCGGTAGCGGGAGGGTGTTCTTC
NA	TRBJ2-3	NA	TRBV4-1	CASSHPEVDGPDTQYF	TGCGCCAGCAGCCATCCCGAGGTGGACGGGCCGGATACGCAGTATTTT
NA	TRBJ2-7	NA	TRBV7-9	CASSLSYHEQYF	TGTGCCAGCAGCCTTTCTTACCACGAGCAGTACTTC
NA	TRBJ1-5	NA	TRBV5-8	CASSLVVGIEGNQPQHF	TGTGCCAGCAGCTTGGTCGTAGGAATCGAGGGCAATCAGCCCCAGCATTTT
NA	TRBJ2-5	TRBD1	TRBV19	CASSIQGVQETQYF	TGTGCCAGTAGTATACAGGGGGTCCAAGAGACCCAGTACTTC
NA	TRBJ2-3	NA	TRBV19	CASLVRLGSTDTQYF	TGTGCCAGTCTAGTAAGATTGGGGAGCACAGATACGCAGTATTTT
few	TRBJ1-1	NA	TRBV11-2	CASSLNTEAFF	TGTGCCAGCAGCTTGAACACTGAAGCTTTCTTT
once	TRBJ2-1	NA	TRBV19	CASSPPGSYNEQFF	TGTGCCAGTAGTCCCCCCGGATCCTACAATGAGCAGTTCTTC
NA	TRBJ2-3	TRBD2	TRBV11-3	CASSLDRGETSCTDTQYF	TGTGCCAGCAGCTTAGATCGGGGGGAGACTAGCTGCACAGATACGCAGTATTTT
NA	TRBJ1-1	NA	TRBV28	CASSFPGGSYLAFF	TGTGCCAGCAGTTTCCCCGGGGGCTCCTACTTAGCTTTCTTT
NA	TRBJ2-6	NA	TRBV27	CASSLRAGVNVLTF	TGTGCCAGCAGTTTAAGGGCAGGGGTCAACGTCCTGACTTTC
NA	TRBJ1-2	TRBD1	TRBV28	CASSDGTAIYGYTF	TGTGCCAGCAGCGACGGGACAGCTATCTATGGCTACACCTTC
NA	TRBJ1-4	NA	TRBV29-1	CSVVRAPNEKLFF	TGCAGCGTTGTCAGGGCTCCTAATGAAAAACTGTTTTTT
NA	TRBJ2-4	TRBD2	TRBV9	CASTIVGGSSGKNIQYF	TGTGCCAGCACGATAGTTGGCGGGAGTTCAGGAAAAAACATTCAGTACTTC
once	TRBJ2-7	TRBD1	TRBV18	CASSPSVGQGSYEQYF	TGTGCCAGCTCACCCTCGGTCGGACAGGGGTCCTACGAGCAGTACTTC
NA	TRBJ2-1	TRBD2	TRBV2	CASRGLHDEQFF	TGTGCCAGCAGGGGACTACATGATGAGCAGTTCTTC
NA	TRBJ2-5	TRBD1	TRBV19	CASSIGQGVQETQYF	TGTGCCAGTAGTATAGGGCAGGGGGTTCAAGAGACCCAGTACTTC
NA	TRBJ1-2	NA	TRBV6-6	CASSYPDPYGYTF	TGTGCCAGCAGTTACCCAGACCCCTATGGCTACACCTTC
NA	TRBJ1-5	TRBD1	TRBV28	CASRRLVEDRARNQPQHF	TGTGCCAGCAGGAGGCTGGTAGAGGACAGGGCGCGCAATCAGCCCCAGCATTTT
NA	TRBJ2-7	TRBD2	TRBV11-2	CASSSPRARGEMDYEQYF	TGTGCCAGCAGCTCGCCGCGGGCACGGGGGGAGATGGACTACGAGCAGTACTTC
once	TRBJ2-7	NA	TRBV7-8	CASSLGVVSYEQYF	TGTGCCAGCAGCTTAGGGGTAGTCTCCTACGAGCAGTACTTC
once	TRBJ1-1	NA	TRBV5-1	CASSLGGRGNTEAFF	TGCGCCAGCAGCTTGGGCGGCAGGGGGAACACTGAAGCTTTCTTT
once	TRBJ2-1	TRBD2	TRBV5-1	CASSLGLAGNPTEEQFF	TGCGCCAGCAGCCTTGGACTAGCGGGAAACCCCACGGAGGAGCAGTTCTTC
NA	TRBJ2-5	NA	TRBV18	CASSGSSQETQYF	TGTGCCAGCTCCGGGAGTAGCCAAGAGACCCAGTACTTC
NA	TRBJ2-3	NA	TRBV4-1	CASSQDPQDTQYF	TGCGCCAGCAGCCAAGATCCCCAGGATACGCAGTATTTT
NA	TRBJ1-2	TRBD1	TRBV25-1	CASSGTGTFYGYTF	TGTGCCAGCAGTGGGACAGGGACCTTTTATGGCTACACCTTC
NA	TRBJ1-2	NA	TRBV11-2	CASSTPRTPYGYTF	TGTGCCAGCAGCACTCCCCGGACTCCCTATGGCTACACCTTC
NA	TRBJ2-5	TRBD1	TRBV7-9	CASSRAKAGGNLMETQYF	TGTGCCAGCAGTCGAGCGAAAGCAGGGGGAAATTTGATGGAGACCCAGTACTTC
NA	TRBJ2-3	NA	TRBV5-1	CASSRGAGSDTQYF	TGCGCCAGCAGCCGAGGGGCAGGCTCGGATACGCAGTATTTT